Shown below are 15 T cell receptor beta chains from a single sample sequenced in a study of blood T cell repertoires in COVID-19. Generated by immunoSEQ multiplex PCR, the TCRdb table keeps only in-frame clones and is missing some. The table shows about 90,000 clones, with less than 85% occurring only once. The source material was peripheral blood. The receptors stem from a man in his 70s with acute or convalescent COVID-19.

The chain uses TRBV5-4 and TRBJ1-6; 12 bases agree with TRBD1. V was clipped by 5 bases and J by 10 bases; unmatched bases: 4. CDR1 and CDR2 (germline): SGHNT, YYREEE (reference sequence). The CDR3 has 14 residues. The CDR3 here is CASSGTGGGSPLHF. The CDR3 DNA sequence: TGTGCCAGCAGTGGGACAGGGGGCGGGTCACCCCTCCACTTT.

The V and J genes are TRBV27 and TRBJ1-2, with 10 bases aligning to TRBD1. CDR3 size: 15 residues. V gave up 6 bases and J gave up 8 bases; unmatched junction bases: 12. Germline assignment: CDR1 MNHEY and CDR2 SMNVEV (reference sequence). In DNA form, the CDR3 reads TGTGCCAGCAGCCGACGGGGACAGGGGAGCCCCGGCTACACCTTC. Translated, it gives CASSRRGQGSPGYTF.

This chain links TRBV5-1 with TRBJ1-2; D remains unclear. The germline CDR1 and CDR2 sequences are SGHRS and YFSETQ. Trimming pared 9 bases from V and 2 bases from J, leaving 17 bases between. The CDR3 extends over 14 amino acids. CDR3 sequence reads: CATHNIGSNYGYTF. The CDR3 DNA reads as TGCGCCACCCACAATATCGGGTCCAACTATGGCTACACCTTC.

The genes are TRBV7-9 and TRBJ2-7; perhaps TRBD1 as D (6 bases). Germline CDR1 SEHNR, CDR2 FQNEAQ (reference sequence). The CDR3 runs to 14 residues. The V end lost 6 bases, the J end lost 5 bases, and 17 bases lay between the germline ends. The DNA of the CDR3 is TGTGCCAGCAGTTTTAGACAGGAAGTACACGAGCAGTACTTC. The encoded protein is CASSFRQEVHEQYF.

This chain uses TRBV5-1 with TRBJ2-1, with D perhaps matching TRBD2 (6 bases). The germline CDR1 and CDR2 sequences are SGHRS and YFSETQ. The CDR3 totals 14 residues. V was trimmed by 4 bases and J by 3 bases, leaving 11 bases between them. In nucleotides, the CDR3 is TGCGCCAGCAGCCCGTGGGAGGTCTACAATGAGCAGTTCTTC. As protein: CASSPWEVYNEQFF.

The count of this clone is one. The chain has TRBV9 and TRBJ2-5; 8 nucleotides line up with TRBD1. CDR3 size: 14 residues. Germline V gene sequence: CDR1 SGDLS, CDR2 YYNGEE. Trimming removed 4 bases from V and 2 bases from J; junction bases left unmatched: 4. CDR3 bases: TGTGCCAGCAGCCCGAGGACAGGGCAAGAGACCCAGTACTTC. Translating it yields CASSPRTGQETQYF.

This chain connects TRBV10-3 to TRBJ2-1; TRBD2 aligns across 11 bases. This CDR3 has 13 residues. V was pared by 10 bases and J by 4 bases, with 3 bases of the junction left unmatched. The germline CDR1 and CDR2 sequences are ENHRY and SYGVKD. Here the CDR3 DNA reads TGTGCCACCGGGACTAGCGGTTACAATGAGCAGTTCTTC. Its translation is CATGTSGYNEQFF.

This chain joins TRBV2 and TRBJ1-3; a possible D gene is TRBD1 (5 bases). V was cut by 3 bases and J by 0 bases, with 9 bases left in between. From germline, CDR1 is SNHLY and CDR2 FYNNEI. This CDR3 is built from 15 residues. The CDR3 sequence is CASSEQGRSGNTIYF. The CDR3, as DNA: TGTGCCAGCAGTGAGCAGGGTCGCTCTGGAAACACCATATATTTT.

This clone was counted between two and nine times. This sequence joins TRBV5-1 and TRBJ2-3; 8 nucleotides agree with TRBD1. Germline lookup yields CDR1 SGHRS and CDR2 YFSETQ. Unmatched junction bases numbered 1, after V lost 3 bases and J lost 1 base. The CDR3 is made up of 14 amino acids. CDR3 DNA: TGCGCCAGCAGCTCGACAGGGGGCACAGATACGCAGTATTTT. This sequence encodes CASSSTGGTDTQYF. The variable domain in full, with the rest retrieved from reference TRBV5-1 and TRBJ2-3, is KAGVTQTPRYLIKTRGQQVTLSCSPISGHRSVSWYQQTPGQGLQFLFEYFSETQRNKGNFPGRFSGRQFSNSRSEMNVSTLELGDSALYLCASSSTGGTDTQYFGPGTRLTVL.

The chain combines TRBV2 with TRBJ2-5, with 8 bases lining up with TRBD1. Germline CDR1 is SNHLY and CDR2 is FYNNEI. The junction had 15 bases not matched to a gene; V was cut back by 8 bases and J by 4 bases. This CDR3 comprises 16 residues. CDR3 residues: CASLRRPGQAGETQYF. The CDR3 nucleotides are TGTGCCAGCTTACGGAGACCGGGACAGGCAGGAGAGACCCAGTACTTC.

This clone was seen only once. Written as DNA, the CDR3 is TGTGCCAGCAGTTACGATAATGACAGGGACGGCTACACCTTC. Its protein product is CASSYDNDRDGYTF. The chain employs TRBV6-5 and TRBJ1-2, with TRBD1 matching 7 bases. This CDR3 has 14 residues. Trimming at V came to 2 bases and at J to 8 bases, leaving 8 bases not matched to a gene. Germline loops: CDR1 MNHEY, CDR2 SVGAGI.

The genes are TRBV9 and TRBJ2-2, with no clear D. The CDR3 covers 14 residues. In germline, CDR1 is SGDLS, CDR2 YYNGEE. V dropped 2 bases and J dropped 8 bases, with 13 bases sitting between them. For the CDR3, the DNA is TGTGCCAGCAGCGTCGACACATTAAGGGGGGAGCTGTTTTTT. This codes for CASSVDTLRGELFF.

The rearrangement links TRBV3-1 (or the pseudogene TRBV3-2) to TRBJ2-3; 15 nucleotides align to TRBD2. The germline V gene encodes CDR1 LGHDT and CDR2 YNNKEL (reference sequence). Trimming removed 6 bases from V and 8 bases from J; junction bases left unmatched: 9. The CDR3 consists of 16 residues. For the CDR3, the DNA is TGTGCCAGCAGGCCTGGACTAGCGGGAGGGCACCGTACGCAGTATTTT. Encoded protein: CASRPGLAGGHRTQYF.

This chain uses TRBV27 with TRBJ2-3; TRBD1 agrees at 8 bases. The junction had 6 bases not matched to a gene; V was cut back by 4 bases and J by 0 bases. The germline V gene has CDR1 MNHEY and CDR2 SMNVEV (reference sequence). This CDR3 is built from 16 residues. CDR3 loop: CASSSLDRASTDTQYF. The CDR3 nucleotides are TGTGCCAGCAGTTCTCTGGACAGGGCAAGCACAGATACGCAGTATTTT.

This chain connects TRBV14 to TRBJ2-7; 16 bases line up with TRBD2. CDR1 SGHDN and CDR2 FVKESK come from the germline V gene. V lost 4 bases and J lost 1; bases outside the gene matches: 7. The CDR3 sequence is 18 residues long. CDR3 coding DNA: TGTGCCAGCAGCCGTGGGACTAGCGGGAGGGCCGATTCCTACGAGCAGTACTTC. Protein: CASSRGTSGRADSYEQYF.